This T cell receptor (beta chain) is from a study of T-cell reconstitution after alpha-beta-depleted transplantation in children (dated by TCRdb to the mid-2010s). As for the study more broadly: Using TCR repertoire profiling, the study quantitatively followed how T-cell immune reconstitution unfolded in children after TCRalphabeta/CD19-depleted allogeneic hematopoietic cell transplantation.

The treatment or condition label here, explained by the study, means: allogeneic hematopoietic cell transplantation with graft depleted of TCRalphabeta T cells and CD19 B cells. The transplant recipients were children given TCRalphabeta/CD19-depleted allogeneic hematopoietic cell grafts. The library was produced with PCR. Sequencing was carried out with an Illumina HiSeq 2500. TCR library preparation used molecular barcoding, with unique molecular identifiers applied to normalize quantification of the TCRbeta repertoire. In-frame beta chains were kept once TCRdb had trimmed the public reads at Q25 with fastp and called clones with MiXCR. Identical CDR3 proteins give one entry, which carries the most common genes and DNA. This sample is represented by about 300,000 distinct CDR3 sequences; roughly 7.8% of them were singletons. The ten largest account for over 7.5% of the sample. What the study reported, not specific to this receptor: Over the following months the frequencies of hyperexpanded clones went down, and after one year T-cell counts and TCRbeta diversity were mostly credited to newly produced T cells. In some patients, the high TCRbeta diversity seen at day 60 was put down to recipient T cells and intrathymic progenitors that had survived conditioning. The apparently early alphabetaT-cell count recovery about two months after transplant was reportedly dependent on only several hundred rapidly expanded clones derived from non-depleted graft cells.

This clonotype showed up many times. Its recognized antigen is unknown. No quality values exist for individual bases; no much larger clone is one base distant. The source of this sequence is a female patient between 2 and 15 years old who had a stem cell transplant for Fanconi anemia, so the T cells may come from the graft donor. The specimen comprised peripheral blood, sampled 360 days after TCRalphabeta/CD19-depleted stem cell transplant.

The CDR3 region has the sequence CASSLVPAGGLQETQYF. The sequence in DNA is TGCGCCAGCAGCTTGGTTCCGGCGGGGGGTCTCCAAGAGACCCAGTACTTC. This chain joins TRBV5-1 to TRBJ2-5; 8 bases in between match TRBD2. The CDR1 and CDR2 encoded by the germline V gene are SGHRS and YFSETQ. The CDR3 runs 17 amino acids, cysteine and phenylalanine included. The kept DNA is CDR3 alone, 51 bases in frame from the first base. Clipping removes 0 bases from V and 1 base from J, with 8 as the unmatched junction base count.